This TCR beta chain emerged from a study of blood T cell repertoires in COVID-19. Whole-study context: Samples of COVID-19 (acute and convalescent) were obtained from the United States, Italy and Spain. In each case, the material was cDNA or gDNA derived from T cells, B-cell-depleted T cells, or PBMCs.

This CDR3 is 15 amino acids long. Germline CDR1 reads PRHDT; CDR2 reads FYEKMQ (reference sequence). V shed 2 bases, J shed 4 bases, and the junction held 2 bases outside the gene matches. Authors' methods: From reference gene primer amplification, estimates of nucleated cell counts were derived. Clones were sequenced by immunoSEQ multiplex PCR, and TCRdb holds only the in-frame ones, with some missing. The DNA gave D and trimming, while V, J and clone size come from that table. The sample shows 30,000 to 40,000 clones, under 90% of them seen only once. This clone was seen just once. This receptor was identified in a man aged 45-60 years with acute or convalescent COVID-19. Sequencing input: peripheral blood. The rearrangement uses TRBV13 and TRBJ1-6; TRBD1 agrees at 7 bases. CDR3 loop: CASSLTGEYNSPLHF. The CDR3, as DNA: TGTGCCAGCAGCTTAACAGGGGAATATAATTCACCCCTCCACTTT.